This T cell receptor (beta chain) originates from a study of regulatory T cells in long-lasting Graves disease. The CDR3 contains 14 residues. V lost 0 bases and J lost 5, with 10 bases in between. In germline, CDR1 is MGHDK, CDR2 SYGVNS. Many counts were recorded for this clonotype. The antigen is unknown. Study-wide results and limits: Reduced TCR diversity was observed in persistent Graves' patients versus newly diagnosed patients. The study found persistent patients shared more public clonotypes (2,741) than new patients (just over 950).

CDR3 regions were amplified by Arm-PCR using iRepertoire HTBI primers to build TCR beta libraries. One entry per CDR3 protein results from TCRdb running MiXCR on the multiplex PCR reads. The sample shows a few hundred thousand distinct CDR3 sequences, roughly 10% of them seen only once. Documented time point: newly diagnosed GD, antithyroid drugs for less than 3 months. PBMCs were the source of the RNA used for TCR sequencing. American Thyroid Association guidelines served as the basis for diagnosing Graves' disease. This sample was also put to use in a study of T cells in Graves' hyperthyroidism and ophthalmopathy.

This TCR came from a woman under 30 with Graves disease. The sequencing used peripheral blood mononuclear cells (PBMCs), collected at new diagnosis, from a patient treated with antithyroid drugs. The V call is TRBV25-1, the J call TRBJ2-5; TRBD2 might be the D (5 bases). The CDR3 loop is CASSEYRGAETQYF. CDR3 sequence (DNA): TGTGCCAGCAGTGAATATCGGGGTGCGGAGACCCAGTACTTC.